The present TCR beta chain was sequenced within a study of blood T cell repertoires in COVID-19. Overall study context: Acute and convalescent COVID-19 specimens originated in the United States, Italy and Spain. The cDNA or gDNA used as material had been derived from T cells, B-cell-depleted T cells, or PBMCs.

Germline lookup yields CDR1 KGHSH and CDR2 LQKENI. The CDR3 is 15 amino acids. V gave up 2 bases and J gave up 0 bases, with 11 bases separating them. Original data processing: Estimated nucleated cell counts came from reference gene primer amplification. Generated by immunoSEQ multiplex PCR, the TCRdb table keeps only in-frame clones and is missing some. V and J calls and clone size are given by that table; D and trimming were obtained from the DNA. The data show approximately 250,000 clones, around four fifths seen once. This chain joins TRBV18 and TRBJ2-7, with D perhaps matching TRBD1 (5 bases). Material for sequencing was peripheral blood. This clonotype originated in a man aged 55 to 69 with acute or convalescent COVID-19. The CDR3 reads CASSPIDSPSYEQYF. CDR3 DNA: TGTGCCAGCTCACCAATCGACAGTCCCTCCTACGAGCAGTACTTC.